This entry is about one T cell receptor (beta chain). The CDR3 is 13 residues long. Deletions cut 4 bases from V and 5 bases from J, with 10 bases between. Germline V lookup: CDR1 KGHDR, CDR2 SFDVKD. These data come from a study of blood T cell repertoires in COVID-19. For the study at large: Nucleic acid was either cDNA or gDNA, and it came from T cells, B-cell-depleted T cells, or PBMCs.

Here immunoSEQ multiplex PCR was the method, and the copy in TCRdb shows in-frame clones only, minus some. The sample contains fewer than 250,000 clones, 70% to 90% of which appear only once. The chain couples TRBV24-1 to TRBJ2-5; a weak D match, TRBD1 (6 bases). This clonotype originated in a woman aged 70-85 years with acute or convalescent COVID-19. Sequencing was performed on peripheral blood. CDR3 bases: TGTGCCACCAGTGACACAGGGTGGGAGACCCAGTACTTC. Translating it yields CATSDTGWETQYF.